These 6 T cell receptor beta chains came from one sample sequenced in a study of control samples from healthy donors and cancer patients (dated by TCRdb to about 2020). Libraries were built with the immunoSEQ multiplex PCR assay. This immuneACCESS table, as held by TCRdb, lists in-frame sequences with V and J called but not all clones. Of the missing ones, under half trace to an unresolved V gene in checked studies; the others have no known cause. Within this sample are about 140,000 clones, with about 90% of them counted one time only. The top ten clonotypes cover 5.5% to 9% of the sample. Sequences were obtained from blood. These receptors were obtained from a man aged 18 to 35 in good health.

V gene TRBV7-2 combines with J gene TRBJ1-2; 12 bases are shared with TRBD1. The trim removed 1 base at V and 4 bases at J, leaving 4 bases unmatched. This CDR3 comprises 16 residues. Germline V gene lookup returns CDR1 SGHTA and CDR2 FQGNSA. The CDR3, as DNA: TGTGCCAGCAGCTTAGGGGGACAGGGGGCGAGCTATGGCTACACCTTC. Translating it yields CASSLGGQGASYGYTF.

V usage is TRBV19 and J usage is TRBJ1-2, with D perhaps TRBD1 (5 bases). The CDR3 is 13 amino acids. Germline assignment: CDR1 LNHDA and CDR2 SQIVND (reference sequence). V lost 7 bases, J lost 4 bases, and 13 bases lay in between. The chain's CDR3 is CASNEGNSYGYTF. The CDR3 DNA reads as TGTGCCAGTAATGAGGGGAATAGCTATGGCTACACCTTC. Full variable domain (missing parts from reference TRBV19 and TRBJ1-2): DGGITQSPKYLFRKEGQNVTLSCEQNLNHDAMYWYRQDPGQGLRLIYYSQIVNDFQKGDIAEGYSVSREKKESFPLTVTSAQKNPTAFYLCASNEGNSYGYTFGSGTRLTVV.

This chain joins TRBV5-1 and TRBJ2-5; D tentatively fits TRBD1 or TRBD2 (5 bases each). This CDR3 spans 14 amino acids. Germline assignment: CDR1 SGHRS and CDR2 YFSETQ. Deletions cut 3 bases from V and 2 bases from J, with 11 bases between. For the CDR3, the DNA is TGCGCCAGCAGCTGGGGACCCACGCAAGAGACCCAGTACTTC. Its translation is CASSWGPTQETQYF.

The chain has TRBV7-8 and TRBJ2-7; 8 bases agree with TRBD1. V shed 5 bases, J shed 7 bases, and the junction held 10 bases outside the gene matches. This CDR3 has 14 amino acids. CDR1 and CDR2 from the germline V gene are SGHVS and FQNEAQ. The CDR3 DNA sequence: TGTGCCAGCAGCCCGAGGACAGGGATGGGTGAGCAGTACTTC. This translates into CASSPRTGMGEQYF.

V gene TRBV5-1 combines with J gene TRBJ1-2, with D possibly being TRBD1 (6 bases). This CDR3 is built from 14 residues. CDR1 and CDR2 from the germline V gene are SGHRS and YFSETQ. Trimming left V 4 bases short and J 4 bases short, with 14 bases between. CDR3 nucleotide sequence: TGCGCCAGCAGCCCGCGACAGGTGGTCTATGGCTACACCTTC. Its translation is CASSPRQVVYGYTF.

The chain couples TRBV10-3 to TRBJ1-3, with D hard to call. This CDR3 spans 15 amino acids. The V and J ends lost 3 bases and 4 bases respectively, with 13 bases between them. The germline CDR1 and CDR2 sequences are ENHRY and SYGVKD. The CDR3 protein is CAISDDPGSGNTIYF. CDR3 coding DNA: TGTGCCATCAGTGACGACCCGGGTTCCGGAAACACCATATATTTT.